These T cell receptor beta chains were read from a single sample in a study of beta chain features in type 1 diabetes. Profiled with immunoSEQ multiplex PCR; TCRdb holds only in-frame clones, not every one. The sample lists a few hundred thousand clones; around 20% were seen once. The sample was naive CD4+ T cells from blood. The source of these receptors is a woman aged 40-49 years with type 1 diabetes. Both conserved end residues are part of each CDR3. Each record gives: V gene, clone size, CDR3 length, J gene, D gene, CDR3 DNA, CDR3 protein. The D gene is left open where the match is weak. Clone size, where shown, is once, few, many, or a class for clones that have expanded.

TRBV2	few	18	TRBJ1-2	TRBD1	TGTGCCAGCAGACAAGCTTCCGGGACAGTGAGGTTTGACTATGGCTACACCTTC	CASRQASGTVRFDYGYTF
TRBV18	few	16	TRBJ1-2	-	TGTGCCAGCTCACCACGGGGGCCAAGGTCTAACTATGGCTACACCTTC	CASSPRGPRSNYGYTF
TRBV7-3	-	15	TRBJ2-1	-	TGTGCCAGCAGCTTAGGGGCAGTAAACAACAATGAGCAGTTCTTC	CASSLGAVNNNEQFF
TRBV19	-	11	TRBJ2-5	-	TGTGCCAGTAGTACCGGCGGGACCCAGTACTTC	CASSTGGTQYF
TRBV2	-	11	TRBJ1-1	-	TGTGCCAGCGAGCCGCGGACTGAAGCTTTCTTT	CASEPRTEAFF
TRBV28	-	13	TRBJ2-5	-	TGTGCCAGCAGCTGGGGGGTTGTGGAGACCCAGTACTTC	CASSWGVVETQYF
TRBV6-5	-	16	TRBJ1-3	-	TGTGCCAGCAGTTACGGAATTCCAGGCCTTGGAAACACCATATATTTT	CASSYGIPGLGNTIYF
TRBV4-1	-	14	TRBJ2-1	-	TGCGCCAGCAGCCCAGGCATGCCCGGGGGTGAGCAGTTCTTC	CASSPGMPGGEQFF
TRBV19	few	13	TRBJ2-7	-	TGTGCCAGTAGCCCTCCCGCGGGCTACGAGCAGTACTTC	CASSPPAGYEQYF
TRBV6-5	-	10	TRBJ2-7	-	TGTGCCAGCAGCAAGGACTCACAGTACTTC	CASSKDSQYF
TRBV28	few	14	TRBJ2-7	-	TGTGCCAGCAACGTACATCATTCCTCCTACGAGCAGTACTTC	CASNVHHSSYEQYF
TRBV7-9	few	17	TRBJ1-5	-	TGTGCCAGCAGCTCCCAACTAGGAACCGGGGGAGATCAGCCCCAGCATTTT	CASSSQLGTGGDQPQHF
TRBV4-1	few	13	TRBJ2-7	-	TGCGCCAGCAGCCAAGATTTCAGGGTCGAGCAGTACTTC	CASSQDFRVEQYF
TRBV5-4	few	15	TRBJ2-7	TRBD2	TGTGCCAGCAGCGATGGGACTAGCGGATCCTACGAGCAGTACTTC	CASSDGTSGSYEQYF
TRBV9	-	16	TRBJ2-3	-	TGTGCCAGCAGCTCACCCCCTCTAGGGCCGGGGGATACGCAGTATTTT	CASSSPPLGPGDTQYF
TRBV11-2	-	15	TRBJ2-5	TRBD1	TGTGCCAGCAGCTTAGTCGGACAGGCTCAAGAGACCCAGTACTTC	CASSLVGQAQETQYF
TRBV28	few	13	TRBJ1-3	-	TGTGCCAGCAGCCCTAGCTCTGGAAACACCATATATTTT	CASSPSSGNTIYF
TRBV30	-	14	TRBJ2-1	-	TGTGCCTGGAAGCCTGACAGGCTGGCCAATGAGCAGTTCTTC	CAWKPDRLANEQFF
TRBV6-1	-	11	TRBJ2-5	-	TGTGCCAGCAGTTACGGGGAGACCCAGTACTTC	CASSYGETQYF
TRBV4-3	few	13	TRBJ1-2	TRBD1	TGCGCCAGCAGGAGGACAGGGGTCAATGGCTACACCTTC	CASRRTGVNGYTF
TRBV5-1	-	13	TRBJ1-2	TRBD1	TGCGCCAGCAGCCCTGAGACAGGGGGATCCTACACCTTC	CASSPETGGSYTF
TRBV28	-	14	TRBJ2-1	TRBD2	TGTGCCAGCAGGACTAGCGGGAGTATACATGAGCAGTTCTTC	CASRTSGSIHEQFF
TRBV9	-	14	TRBJ1-6	-	TGTGCCAGCACTCCGGGACTGGAGGGGTCACCCCTCCACTTT	CASTPGLEGSPLHF
TRBV5-1	few	14	TRBJ1-1	TRBD1	TGCGCCAGCAGCTTAGCCGGGACAGGGACGAGAGCTTTCTTT	CASSLAGTGTRAFF
TRBV5-1	few	14	TRBJ1-5	-	TGCGCCAGCAGTGCAGGGGTCAGCAATCAGCCCCAGCATTTT	CASSAGVSNQPQHF
TRBV28	-	13	TRBJ2-3	-	TGTGCCAGCAGTCCTGGGGCTGAAGATACGCAGTATTTT	CASSPGAEDTQYF
TRBV19	-	14	TRBJ1-5	-	TGTGCCAGTAGTATTGGGCAGTTCAATCAGCCCCAGCATTTT	CASSIGQFNQPQHF
TRBV9	-	16	TRBJ2-1	TRBD2	TGTGCCAGCAGCGTAGTTGAGCGGGAGGGCCGCAATGAGCAGTTCTTC	CASSVVEREGRNEQFF
TRBV7-6	few	13	TRBJ2-7	TRBD2	TGTGCCAGCAGCTCCTCGGGAGGGTACGAGCAGTACTTC	CASSSSGGYEQYF
TRBV4-3	few	15	TRBJ2-7	TRBD1	TGCGCCAGCAGCCATGGGGACAGGGTAGCCTACGAGCAGTACTTC	CASSHGDRVAYEQYF
TRBV28	few	15	TRBJ2-1	TRBD2	TGTGCCAGCAGCCCGGCCGGGACTAGCGGGAGTGAGCAGTTCTTC	CASSPAGTSGSEQFF
TRBV25-1	few	14	TRBJ2-7	-	TGTGCCAGCAGTGATCCAGGGGCTCTGTACGAGCAGTACTTC	CASSDPGALYEQYF
TRBV4-3	-	13	TRBJ2-3	-	TGCGCCAGCAGCCAGGAACTTAGGGCGGGGCAGTATTTT	CASSQELRAGQYF
TRBV7-9	few	15	TRBJ1-2	-	TGTGCCAGCAGCTTAGCGCTGACACAGCCCTATGGCTACACCTTC	CASSLALTQPYGYTF
TRBV5-1	few	16	TRBJ2-7	-	TGCGCCAGCAGCCCCGGCCCGGGGAGCCAATTCTACGAGCAGTACTTC	CASSPGPGSQFYEQYF
TRBV5-1	-	14	TRBJ1-1	-	TGCGCCAGCAGCTTGGACGTGACATACACTGAAGCTTTCTTT	CASSLDVTYTEAFF
TRBV7-9	few	15	TRBJ1-5	TRBD1	TGTGCCAGCAGCAAGACAGGGGGTGCCAATCAGCCCCAGCATTTT	CASSKTGGANQPQHF
TRBV29-1	-	13	TRBJ2-1	-	TGCAGCGCAACAGGGAGCTCCTACAATGAGCAGTTCTTC	CSATGSSYNEQFF
TRBV9	few	15	TRBJ2-6	-	TGTGCCAGCAGCGCTGTTATCTCTGGGGCCAACGTCCTGACTTTC	CASSAVISGANVLTF
TRBV5-1	-	17	TRBJ2-3	-	TGCGCCAGCAGCTTGGTCGGGACTTCCAGAAGCACAGATACGCAGTATTTT	CASSLVGTSRSTDTQYF
TRBV28	few	15	TRBJ1-6	TRBD1	TGTGCCAGCAGACCCTCGACAGGGGGTAATTCACCCCTCCACTTT	CASRPSTGGNSPLHF
TRBV5-1	-	12	TRBJ2-7	TRBD2	TGCGCCAGCAGCCTAGCGGGAGGCGAGCAGTACTTC	CASSLAGGEQYF
TRBV5-1	few	14	TRBJ1-2	-	TGCGCCAGCAGCTTGGGGGGCAGGGAATCGGCCTACACCTTC	CASSLGGRESAYTF
TRBV29-1	few	13	TRBJ1-2	TRBD1	TGCAGCGTGAAACAGGGGGAGATCTATGGCTACACCTTC	CSVKQGEIYGYTF
TRBV9	-	15	TRBJ1-2	TRBD1	TGTGCCAGCAGCGTGGGGACAGCCTTAAACTATGGCTACACCTTC	CASSVGTALNYGYTF
TRBV2	-	13	TRBJ2-5	-	TGTGCCAGCAGTGCACAGGGTCAAGAGACCCAGTACTTC	CASSAQGQETQYF